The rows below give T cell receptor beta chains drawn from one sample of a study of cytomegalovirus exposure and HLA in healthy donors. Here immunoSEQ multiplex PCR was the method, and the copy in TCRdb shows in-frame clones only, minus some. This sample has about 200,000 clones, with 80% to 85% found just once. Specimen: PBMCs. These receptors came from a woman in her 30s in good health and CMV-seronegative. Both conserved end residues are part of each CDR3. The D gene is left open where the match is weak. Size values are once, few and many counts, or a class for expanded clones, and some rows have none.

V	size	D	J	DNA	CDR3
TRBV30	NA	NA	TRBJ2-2	TGTGCCTGGAGTGGGGGGCGGCTGGACACCGGGGAGCTGTTTTTT	CAWSGGRLDTGELFF
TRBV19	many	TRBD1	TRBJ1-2	TGTGCCAGTAGTGGATCCAGGGGGCTAAACTATGGCTACACCTTC	CASSGSRGLNYGYTF
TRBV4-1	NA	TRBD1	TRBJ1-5	TGCGCCAGCAGCCAAGGCCGGGACAGGGGGATCCAGCCCCAGCATTTT	CASSQGRDRGIQPQHF
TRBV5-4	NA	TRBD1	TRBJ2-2	TGTGCCAGCACGCGTGGGGCAGGGGGCGGTGGCACCGGGGAGCTGTTTTTT	CASTRGAGGGGTGELFF
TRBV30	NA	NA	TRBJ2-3	TGTGCCTGGAGTGTACTCGTTGGGCAGGGGATTGCGCAGTATTTT	CAWSVLVGQGIAQYF
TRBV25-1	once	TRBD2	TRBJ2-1	TGTGCCAGCAGTGGACTAGCGGGAGTGAGTGAGCAGTTCTTC	CASSGLAGVSEQFF
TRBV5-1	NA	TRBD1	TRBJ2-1	TGCGCCAGCAGCACCGGGACAGACAATGAGCAGTTCTTC	CASSTGTDNEQFF
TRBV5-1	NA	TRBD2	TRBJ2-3	TGCGCCAGCAGCTTGGTAGGACTAGCGGGGGCCGGCACAGATACGCAGTATTTT	CASSLVGLAGAGTDTQYF
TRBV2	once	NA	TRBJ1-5	TGTGCCACCCGGGGGGGAATCGGGACACCCCGGGGGTCCAATCAGCCCCAGCATTTT	CATRGGIGTPRGSNQPQHF
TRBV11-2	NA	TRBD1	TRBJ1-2	TGTGCCAGCAGCTCCGGGACAGGCGGCGGCTACACCTTC	CASSSGTGGGYTF
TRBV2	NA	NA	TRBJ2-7	TGTGCCAGCAGTGATAACAGGGTAGGGGCCGAGCAGTACTTC	CASSDNRVGAEQYF
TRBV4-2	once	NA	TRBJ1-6	TGTGCCAGCAGCCAAGATGGGTCAGGGGATTCACCCCTCCACTTT	CASSQDGSGDSPLHF
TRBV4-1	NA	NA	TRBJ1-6	TGCGCCAGCAGCCAAGAAGGACAGTATAATTCACCCCTCCACTTT	CASSQEGQYNSPLHF
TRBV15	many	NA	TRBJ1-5	TGTGCCACCAGCAGTGATAAGGGGTATAATCAGCCCCAGCATTTT	CATSSDKGYNQPQHF
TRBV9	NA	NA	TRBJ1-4	TGTGCCAGCAGCTCAGAACTTACAGGGTTTAATGAAAAACTGTTTTTT	CASSSELTGFNEKLFF
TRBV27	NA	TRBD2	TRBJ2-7	TGTGCCAGCAGTTCAACGGGACTAGCGAACTACGAGCAGTACTTC	CASSSTGLANYEQYF
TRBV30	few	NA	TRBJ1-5	TGTGCCTGGAGTCGCGGCCCGAATCAGCCCCAGCATTTT	CAWSRGPNQPQHF
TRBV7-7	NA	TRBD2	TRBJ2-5	TGTGCCAGCAGCTTAGGAGGACTAGCGGGGGGTCAAGAGACCCAGTACTTC	CASSLGGLAGGQETQYF
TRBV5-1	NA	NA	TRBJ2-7	TGCGCCAGCAGCTTGATAGCGAACGAGCAGTACTTC	CASSLIANEQYF
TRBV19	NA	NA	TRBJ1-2	TGTGCCAGTAGTATATGGTTGGGGCAGCGGACAGTCTCTAACTATGGCTACACCTTC	CASSIWLGQRTVSNYGYTF
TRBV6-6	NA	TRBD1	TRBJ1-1	TGTGCCAGCAGTTTGGGACAGGGTAAGACTGAAGCTTTCTTT	CASSLGQGKTEAFF
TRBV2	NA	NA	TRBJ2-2	TGTGCCAGCATGACTAGTTTTGGCACCGGGGAGCTGTTTTTT	CASMTSFGTGELFF
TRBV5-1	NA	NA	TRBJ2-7	TGCGCCAGCAGCCCGTCCGAGACTTCCCTCTACGAGCAGTACTTC	CASSPSETSLYEQYF
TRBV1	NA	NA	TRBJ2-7	TGCACCAGCAGCCAAGATAGAATGCTAGCGGCCTTAGAGCAGTACTTC	CTSSQDRMLAALEQYF
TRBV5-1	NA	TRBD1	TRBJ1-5	TGCGCCAGCAGCCCGACAGGGGGCAATCAGCCCCAGCATTTT	CASSPTGGNQPQHF
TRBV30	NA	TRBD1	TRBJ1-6	TGTGCCTGGAGTCCCGACAGGGCCAATTCACCCCTCCACTTT	CAWSPDRANSPLHF
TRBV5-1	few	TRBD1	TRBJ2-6	TGCGCCAGCAGCTTGGCCGGGGGACAGGGAATCTCTGGGGCCAACGTCCTGACTTTC	CASSLAGGQGISGANVLTF
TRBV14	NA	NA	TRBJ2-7	TGTGCCAGCAGCCAGACTGGATCGACGGAGTACTTC	CASSQTGSTEYF
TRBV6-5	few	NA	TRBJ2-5	TGTGCCAGCAGTTACTCCGGGACACCACAAGAGACCCAGTACTTC	CASSYSGTPQETQYF
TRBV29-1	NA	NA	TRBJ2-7	TGCGGAGGAGACAGGACGGGATCCTACGAGCAGTACTTC	CGGDRTGSYEQYF
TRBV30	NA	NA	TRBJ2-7	TGTGCCTGGACCGAGAACTCCTACGAGCAGTACTTC	CAWTENSYEQYF
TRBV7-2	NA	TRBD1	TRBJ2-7	TGTGCCAGCAGCCCACAGGGGGGTCCATACGAGCAGTACTTC	CASSPQGGPYEQYF
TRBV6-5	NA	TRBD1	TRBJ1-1	TGTGCCAGCACCACGTTCGGGACAGGGGGCGATGAAGCTTTCTTT	CASTTFGTGGDEAFF
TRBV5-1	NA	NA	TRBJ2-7	TGCGCCAGCAGCTTTCAGGGAAATGACTACGAGCAGTACTTC	CASSFQGNDYEQYF
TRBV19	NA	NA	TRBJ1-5	TGTGCCAGTAGTATACAGGCGGGAGGGCGTCAGCCCCAGCATTTT	CASSIQAGGRQPQHF
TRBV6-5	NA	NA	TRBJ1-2	TGTGCCAGCACTCAGGGGTATGGCTACACCTTC	CASTQGYGYTF
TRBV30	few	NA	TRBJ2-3	TGTGCCTGGAGTGTACCCCAGTGGTTAAAAGGCTCCAGGGCAGATACGCAGTATTTT	CAWSVPQWLKGSRADTQYF
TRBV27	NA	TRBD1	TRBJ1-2	TGTGCCAGCAGTTTTACAGGGGGCTATGGCTACACCTTC	CASSFTGGYGYTF
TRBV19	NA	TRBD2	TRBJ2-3	TGTGCCAGTAGTATAAGGGGTGATAGCGGGAGTACAGATACGCAGTATTTT	CASSIRGDSGSTDTQYF
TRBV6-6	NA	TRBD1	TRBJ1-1	TGTGCCAGCAGTTACCCGGGACAGCAACTGTGGCACGCTTTCTTT	CASSYPGQQLWHAFF
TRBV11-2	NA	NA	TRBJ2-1	NA	CASSFFGEGGEQFF
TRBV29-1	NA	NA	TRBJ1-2	TGCAGCGTCACAGGGCAAAGGGGCTACACCTTC	CSVTGQRGYTF
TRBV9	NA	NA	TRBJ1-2	TGTGCCAGCAGCTTACAGGGTCAAAGGGGCTACACCTTC	CASSLQGQRGYTF
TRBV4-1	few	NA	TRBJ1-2	TGCGCCAGCAGCCAAGTAGGGGGTCTAGGTGGCTACACCTTC	CASSQVGGLGGYTF
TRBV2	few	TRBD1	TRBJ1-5	TGTGCCAGCAGTAGGACAGGGCGAAATCAGCCCCAGCATTTT	CASSRTGRNQPQHF
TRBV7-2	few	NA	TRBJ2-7	TGTGCCAGCAGCTTAGCGTGGTCGGAGGGCCACGAGCAGTACTTC	CASSLAWSEGHEQYF
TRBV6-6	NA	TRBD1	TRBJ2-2	TGTGCCAGCAACCTAACCCCGACAGGGGAAGCCGGGGAGCTGTTTTTT	CASNLTPTGEAGELFF
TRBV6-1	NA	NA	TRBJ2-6	TGTGCCAGCAGTGCAACGGGACACCCTGGTTCTGGGGCCAACGTCCTGACTTTC	CASSATGHPGSGANVLTF
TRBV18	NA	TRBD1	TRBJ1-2	TGTGCCAGCTCACCACCCGGACAGGGGGCGGGTGGCTACACCTTC	CASSPPGQGAGGYTF
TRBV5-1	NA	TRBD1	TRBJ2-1	TGCGCCAGCAGCCCCCGATTACAGGGGCGCAACAATGAGCAGTTCTTC	CASSPRLQGRNNEQFF
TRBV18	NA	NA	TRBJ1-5	TGTGCCAGCTCACCACAGCCTGCAAGTAATCAGCCCCAGCATTTT	CASSPQPASNQPQHF
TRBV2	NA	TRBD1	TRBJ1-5	TGTGCCAGCAGCCACAAGAAGGGACAGGGGAGCAATCAGCCCCAGCATTTT	CASSHKKGQGSNQPQHF
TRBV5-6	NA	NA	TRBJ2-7	TGTGCCAGCAGTCAACCCATGAGCTCCTACGAGCAGTACTTC	CASSQPMSSYEQYF
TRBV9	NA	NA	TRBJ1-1	TGTGCCAGCAGCTTAAACGAGAAAGTAGCTTTCTTT	CASSLNEKVAFF
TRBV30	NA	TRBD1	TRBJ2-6	TGTGCCTGGGGAAAAGCCAGGGGGAAAGTAGCTGGGGCCAACGTCCTGACTTTC	CAWGKARGKVAGANVLTF
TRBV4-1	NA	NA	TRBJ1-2	TGCGCCAGCAGCCAAGAAAGTCAGGTTCTGGGTGGCTACACCTTC	CASSQESQVLGGYTF
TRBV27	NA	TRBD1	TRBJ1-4	TGTGCCAGCAGTCTCGGGACAGGGGCAACTAATGAAAAACTGTTTTTT	CASSLGTGATNEKLFF
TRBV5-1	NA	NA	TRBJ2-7	TGCGCCAGCAGGAATAGCGGGGACAGTTACGAGCAGTACTTC	CASRNSGDSYEQYF
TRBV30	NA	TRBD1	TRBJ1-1	TGTGCCTGGAGGAGGACAGGGGCTGGTGAAGCTTTCTTT	CAWRRTGAGEAFF